This T cell receptor (beta chain) was captured by sequencing in a study of T cell responses to AZD1222 COVID-19 vaccine. This CDR3 comprises 14 residues. CDR1 SGHRS and CDR2 YFSETQ come from the germline V gene. The V gene end was trimmed by 3 bases and the J gene end by 6 bases; junction bases not matched to a gene: 6. Comments on this clone: The identical CDR3 is also encoded by other nucleotide sequences in the sample.

The data were produced by immunoSEQ multiplex PCR, yet TCRdb's version contains in-frame clones alone and is incomplete. The table includes some 140,000 clones, roughly nine tenths detected once. This TCR was recovered from an adult in good health. The sample here was peripheral blood, taken on day 0 of AZD1222 vaccination. The chain has TRBV5-1 and TRBJ1-5; 7 nucleotides match TRBD1. CDR3 coding DNA: TGCGCCAGCAGCTCTCAGGGGGGTGGTCAGCCCCAGCATTTT. Its protein is CASSSQGGGQPQHF.